This T cell receptor (beta chain) was sequenced for a study of cytomegalovirus exposure and HLA in healthy donors. Study summary: From HLA-typed donors, an early data release held around 80 million unique TCRs. General study findings and limits: Using a false discovery rate of 0.05, a later analysis showed that approximately 17,000 TCR beta sequences were associated with HLA alleles. In an earlier analysis, productive rearrangement rates for most beta V segments clustered near 87% or 30%. One later analysis reportedly identified an Asian-associated ancestry cluster that showed fewer N-insertions than the roughly 620-donor mean.

The CDR3 length is 17 residues. Germline CDR1 is SEHNR and CDR2 is FQNEAQ (reference sequence). V lost 0 bases and J lost 2, with 16 bases in between. A word on this clone: The antigen remains unidentified.

A multiplex PCR was run with 60 Vbeta primers and 13 Jbeta primers. TCRdb keeps only in-frame clones here, not all; method: immunoSEQ multiplex PCR. The data show about 150,000 clones, 80% seen once. This TCR came from a male donor in good health and CMV-seronegative. The chain links TRBV7-9 to TRBJ1-2; a possible D gene is TRBD1 (5 bases). Sequences were obtained from PBMCs. In DNA, the CDR3 is TGTGCCAGCAGCTTAGCAGGGGTCGCAGTACAGAACTATGGCTACACCTTC. This encodes CASSLAGVAVQNYGYTF. Full variable domain (missing parts from reference TRBV7-9 and TRBJ1-2): DTGVSQNPRHKITKRGQNVTFRCDPISEHNRLYWYRQTLGQGPEFLTYFQNEAQLEKSRLLSDRFSAERPKGSFSTLEIQRTEQGDSAMYLCASSLAGVAVQNYGYTFGSGTRLTVV.